The 16 T cell receptor beta chains below come from one sample, sequenced in a study of identical twins. From the 5' RACE reads, TCRdb called clonotypes with MiXCR, one entry per CDR3 protein. The sample lists nearly 900,000 distinct CDR3 sequences; over 9% were seen once. These same records also appear under a second study, on yellow fever vaccine responses in identical twins.

Input material: PBMCs. The receptors stem from a woman under 30 in good health.

There are a few counts of this clonotype. The V and J genes are TRBV3-1 and TRBJ2-4, with 8 bases lining up with TRBD2. J lost 1 base, V lost 2 bases, and 7 bases had no gene match. Germline CDR1 reads LGHDT; CDR2 reads YNNKEL (reference sequence). CDR3 length equals 17 residues. CDR3 nucleotide sequence: TGTGCCAGCAGCCAACTCACGGGGGGGAAGGCCAAAAACATTCAGTACTTC. Protein sequence: CASSQLTGGKAKNIQYF.

This chain connects TRBV2 to TRBJ2-7; a possible D gene is TRBD1 (7 bases). V lost 5 bases, J lost 5 bases, and 16 bases lay in between. The CDR3 is made up of 14 amino acids. From germline, CDR1 is SNHLY and CDR2 FYNNEI. DNA for the CDR3: TGTGCCAGCAGTCCGTCCAGGGGGGTAGACGAGCAGTACGTC. Its translation is CASSPSRGVDEQYV.

The chain couples TRBV9 to TRBJ2-7; perhaps TRBD2 as D (5 bases). CDR3 length: 13 amino acids. Germline values: CDR1 SGDLS, CDR2 YYNGEE. Trimming shortened V by 4 bases and J by 3 bases, and 11 bases separated the two germline ends. The DNA for the CDR3 is TGTGCCAGCAGCTCGGGATCGGTCTACGAGCAGTACTTC. Translation gives CASSSGSVYEQYF.

This chain connects TRBV4-1 to TRBJ1-1, with TRBD1 as a possible D gene (5 bases). This CDR3 region has 17 residues. V was trimmed by 3 bases and J by 2 bases, leaving 19 bases between them. In germline, CDR1 is MGHRA, CDR2 YSYEKL. The CDR3 reads CASSQSVTQGFNTEAFF. The CDR3 DNA reads as TGCGCCAGCAGCCAGTCAGTGACCCAGGGTTTTAACACTGAAGCTTTCTTT.

This clonotype was seen only a few times. The CDR3: CASSWTGGDTQYF. The CDR3, as DNA: TGTGCCAGCAGTTGGACAGGGGGAGATACGCAGTATTTT. V is TRBV12-3 or TRBV12-4 and J is TRBJ2-3; 10 positions agree with TRBD1. The CDR3 contains 13 residues. V trimming: 4 bases; J trimming: 5 bases; junction bases outside the gene matches: 0.

At least ten counts were recorded for this clonotype. The rearrangement joins TRBV20-1 to TRBJ2-2, with TRBD1 matching over 7 bases. With V trimmed by 6 bases and J by 0 bases, 13 bases remained unmatched. Germline values: CDR1 DFQATT, CDR2 SNEGSKA (reference sequence). The CDR3 is made up of 17 amino acids. DNA of the CDR3: TGCAGTGCCCCCGATCGACAGGGACAGTCGAACACCGGGGAGCTGTTTTTT. Protein: CSAPDRQGQSNTGELFF.

This clonotype was seen a few times. The V gene is TRBV29-1, the J gene TRBJ2-3; TRBD1 agrees at 10 bases. CDR1 SQVTM and CDR2 ANQGSEA come from the germline V gene. V was pared by 5 bases and J by 1 base, with 3 bases of the junction left unmatched. The CDR3 contains 14 residues. The CDR3 nucleotides are TGCAGCGTTTTGACAGGGGGCCGCACAGATACGCAGTATTTT. Encoded protein: CSVLTGGRTDTQYF.

The chain joins TRBV27 to TRBJ2-7; 12 positions match TRBD1. CDR1 is MNHEY and CDR2 is SMNVEV in the germline V gene (reference sequence). The junction had 6 bases not matched to a gene; V was cut back by 7 bases and J by 5 bases. The CDR3 is made up of 14 amino acids. The CDR3 is CASTAGTGGNEQYF. DNA of the CDR3: TGTGCCAGCACGGCCGGGACAGGGGGCAACGAGCAGTACTTC.

This clonotype was observed a handful of times. The rearrangement uses TRBV29-1 and TRBJ2-3, with no clear D. Looked up from germline, CDR1 is SQVTM and CDR2 is ANQGSEA. Between the trimmed V and J ends, which lost 4 bases and 3 bases, there was a span of 8 bases. This CDR3 spans 12 amino acids. As DNA, the CDR3 is TGCAGCGTTGGTGCCGCGACAGATACGCAGTATTTT. Translation: CSVGAATDTQYF.

This clonotype was detected a few times. The chain uses TRBV20-1 and TRBJ2-1, with 11 positions matching TRBD2. This CDR3 is built from 16 residues. Germline V CDR1 and CDR2: DFQATT, SNEGSKA (reference sequence). Trimming cost V 5 bases and J 5 bases; bases outside gene matches: 11. The CDR3 DNA reads TGCAGTGCTCCTTACCTGACTAGCGGGGCCAACAATGAGCAGTTCTTC. Translating gives CSAPYLTSGANNEQFF.

This clonotype was detected many times. V is TRBV6-5 and J is TRBJ2-2; D possibly corresponds to TRBD1 (6 bases). V was pared by 0 bases and J by 3 bases, with 11 bases between. Germline assignment: CDR1 MNHEY and CDR2 SVGAGI. This CDR3 comprises 16 residues. The DNA for the CDR3 is TGTGCCAGCAGTTACTCGCCTCCAGGGGACACCGGGGAGCTGTTTTTT. Translation: CASSYSPPGDTGELFF.

As concerns this clonotype: Its ends do not fully match the called genes, so a read error is possible. The J gene is TRBJ1-2, the V gene TRBV15; a possible D gene is TRBD1 (6 bases). Looked up from germline, CDR1 is LNHNV and CDR2 is YYDKDF (reference sequence). The CDR3 has 16 amino acids. The DNA for the CDR3 is TGTGCCACTAGCAGAGGGGACATGACAGGAGGCTATGGCTACACCTTC. It is translated as CATSRGDMTGGYGYTF.

The J gene is TRBJ2-1, the V gene TRBV4-2; 9 nucleotides line up with TRBD2. The CDR3 extends over 17 amino acids. The ends lost 4 bases at V and 4 bases at J; junction bases unmatched: 11. Germline assignment: CDR1 LGHNA and CDR2 YNFKEQ. The DNA of the CDR3 is TGTGCCAGCAGCCCCGGTGGCGCTAGCGGGAAATACAATGAGCAGTTCTTC. This translates into CASSPGGASGKYNEQFF.

In its sample, this clonotype was seen many times. The chain employs TRBV4-2 and TRBJ1-6; D is undetermined. Germline V gene data show CDR1 as LGHNA and CDR2 as YNFKEQ. V gave up 1 base and J gave up 5 bases, with 6 bases separating them. CDR3 length equals 14 residues. The CDR3 DNA follows: TGTGCCAGCAGCCAAGGTCCTCATAATTCACCCCTCCACTTT. It specifies CASSQGPHNSPLHF.

This sequence joins TRBV20-1 and TRBJ2-3, with D maybe TRBD2 (6 bases). Germline loops: CDR1 DFQATT, CDR2 SNEGSKA (reference sequence). Trimming cost V 2 bases and J 8 bases, with 14 bases left between them. This CDR3 comprises 13 residues. The CDR3, as DNA: TGCAGTGCTAGACTGACTAGTTGGGGTACGCAGTATTTT. It encodes CSARLTSWGTQYF.

This chain connects TRBV10-3 to TRBJ2-3, with 7 nucleotides matching TRBD2. Trimming removed 2 bases from V and 6 bases from J; junction bases left unmatched: 17. This CDR3 comprises 18 residues. CDR1 and CDR2 (germline): ENHRY, SYGVKD. DNA of the CDR3: TGTGCCATCAGTGAGCGTTCCGGCAGGCAGGGAGGGGTGGATACGCAGTATTTT. This encodes CAISERSGRQGGVDTQYF.